The subject of this entry is one TCR beta chain. What it binds is not known. The sample carries other DNA sequences with the same CDR3. The data were taken from a study of T cell responses to AZD1222 COVID-19 vaccine. Overall study context: Doses given second, at about 4 or about 12 weeks, were pooled.

The CDR3 has 12 amino acids. Germline CDR1 and CDR2: SGHTA and FQGNSA. V lost 5 bases and J 5 bases, leaving 9 bases between the germline ends. The study, taken as a whole, reports: Only six or seven AZD1222 recipients tested seropositive at baseline. Targeting of unmutated variant regions was reportedly seen in nearly half of spike-specific TCRs.

Profiled with immunoSEQ multiplex PCR; TCRdb holds only in-frame clones, not every one. The repertoire holds some 120,000 clones, with 91% as singletons. This chain uses TRBV7-2 with TRBJ1-1, with D possibly matching TRBD1 (6 bases). This specimen was peripheral blood, taken on day 0 of AZD1222 vaccination. The sequence derives from an adult in good health. The CDR3 is CASSLGATEAFF. The CDR3 coding sequence is TGTGCCAGCAGCCTGGGGGCGACTGAAGCTTTCTTT.